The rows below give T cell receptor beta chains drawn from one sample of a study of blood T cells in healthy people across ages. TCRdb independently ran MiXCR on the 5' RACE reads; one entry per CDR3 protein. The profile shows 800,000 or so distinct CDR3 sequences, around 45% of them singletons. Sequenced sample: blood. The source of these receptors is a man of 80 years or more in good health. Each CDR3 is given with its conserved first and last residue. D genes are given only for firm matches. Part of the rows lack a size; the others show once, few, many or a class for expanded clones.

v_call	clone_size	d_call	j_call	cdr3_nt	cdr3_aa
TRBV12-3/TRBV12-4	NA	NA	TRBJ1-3	TGTGCCAGCAGTTCTTGGGGTGGGACAACTGGAAACACCATATATTTT	CASSSWGGTTGNTIYF
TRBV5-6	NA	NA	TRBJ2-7	TGTGCCAGCAGCCGCAATTACAAGCAGTACTTC	CASSRNYKQYF
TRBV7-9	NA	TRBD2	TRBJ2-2	TGTGCCAGCAGCTCCGGGACTATGGACACCGGGGAGCTGTTTTTT	CASSSGTMDTGELFF
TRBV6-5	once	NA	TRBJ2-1	TGTGCCAGCAGTTACGGAGCGCCGGCTGAGCAGTTCTTC	CASSYGAPAEQFF
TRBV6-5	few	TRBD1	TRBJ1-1	TGTGCCAGCAGTAAATTAAGGACAGGCCAGGAAGCTTTCTTT	CASSKLRTGQEAFF
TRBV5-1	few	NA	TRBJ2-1	TGCGCCAGCAGCCGGGACTCTCACTACAATGAGCAGTTCTTC	CASSRDSHYNEQFF
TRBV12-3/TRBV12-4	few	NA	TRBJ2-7	TGTGCCAGCGGCAGGGTTCCAGAGCAGTACTTC	CASGRVPEQYF
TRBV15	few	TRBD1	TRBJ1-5	TGTGCCACCAGCAGGGCTGGGGACAGGGGGTTTCAGCCCCAGCATTTT	CATSRAGDRGFQPQHF
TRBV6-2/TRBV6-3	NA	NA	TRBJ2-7	TGTGCCAGCAGTTACGGCTCACTCTACGAGCAGTACTTC	CASSYGSLYEQYF
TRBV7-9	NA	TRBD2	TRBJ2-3	TGTGCCAGCTCTCGCCCGGGCGGGAGCGCAGATACGCAGTATTTT	CASSRPGGSADTQYF
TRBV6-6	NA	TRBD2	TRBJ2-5	TGTGCCAGCAGTTACGGAGGGAGGGACCAAGAGACCCAGTACTTC	CASSYGGRDQETQYF
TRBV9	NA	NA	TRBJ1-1	TGTGCCAGCAGCTTCAGGGATGTTTCCACTGAAGCTTTCTTT	CASSFRDVSTEAFF
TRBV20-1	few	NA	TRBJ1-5	TGCAGTGCTAGAGATTGGGGACGGAATAGCAATCAGCCCCAGCATTTT	CSARDWGRNSNQPQHF
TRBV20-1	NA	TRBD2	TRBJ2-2	TGCAGTGCTTATAGCGGGAGGGACACCGGGGAGCTGTTTTTT	CSAYSGRDTGELFF
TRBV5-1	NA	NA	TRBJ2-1	TGCGCCAGCAGCATGGACGGGACCTACAATGAGCAGTTCTTC	CASSMDGTYNEQFF
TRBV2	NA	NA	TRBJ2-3	TGTGCCAGCAGACAGCTAGCCAGCACAGATACGCAGTATTTT	CASRQLASTDTQYF
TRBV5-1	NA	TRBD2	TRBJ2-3	TGCGCCAGCAGACTCTCCGCGGGGGAAACAGATACGCAGTATTTT	CASRLSAGETDTQYF
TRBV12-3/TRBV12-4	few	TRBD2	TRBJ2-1	TGTGCCAGCAGGGGGAGCGGGAGTACAAATGAGCAGTTCTTC	CASRGSGSTNEQFF
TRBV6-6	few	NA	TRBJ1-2	TGTGCCAGCAGCGGGCAAAGCTATGGCTACACCTTC	CASSGQSYGYTF
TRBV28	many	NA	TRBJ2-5	TGTGCCAGCAGAACATCGGGACTAGAGACCCAGTACTTC	CASRTSGLETQYF
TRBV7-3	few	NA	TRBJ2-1	TGTGCCAGCAGCCGTGCCGGGAGATACAATGAGCAGTTCTTC	CASSRAGRYNEQFF
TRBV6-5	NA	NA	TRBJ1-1	TGTGCCAGCAGTTCCCTGGGGACTGAAGCTTTCTTT	CASSSLGTEAFF
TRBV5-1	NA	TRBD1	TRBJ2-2	TGCGCCAGCAGCACGGCAGACAGGGGGTTCGGGGAGCTGTTTTTT	CASSTADRGFGELFF
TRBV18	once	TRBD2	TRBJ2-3	TGTGCCAGCACCGGGACTAGCGGGAGTGGCACAGATACGCAGTATTTT	CASTGTSGSGTDTQYF
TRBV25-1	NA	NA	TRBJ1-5	TGTGCCAGCAGTGGGGGGCCAAGGGGGAATCAGCCCCAGCATTTT	CASSGGPRGNQPQHF
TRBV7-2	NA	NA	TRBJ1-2	TGTGCCAGCAGCGCTGGGCGGGACCCTAAACTTTATGGCTACACCTTC	CASSAGRDPKLYGYTF
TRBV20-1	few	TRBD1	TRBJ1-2	TGCAGTGCTAGAGAGAGTGGGCCTTTGACAGGGAAAGGTGGCTACACCTTC	CSARESGPLTGKGGYTF
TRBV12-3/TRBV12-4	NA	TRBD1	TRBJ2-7	TGTGCCAGCAGACAACAGGGGGACAACGAGCAGTACTTC	CASRQQGDNEQYF
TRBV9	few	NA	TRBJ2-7	TGTGCCAGCAGCTTTCACCCGGACTTTACCTACGAGCAGTACTTC	CASSFHPDFTYEQYF
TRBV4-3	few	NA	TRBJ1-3	TGCGCCAGCAGCCAAGTTTGGGGAGAACCTGGAAACACCATATATTTT	CASSQVWGEPGNTIYF
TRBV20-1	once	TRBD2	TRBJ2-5	TGCAGTGCTAGCTTTAGGGCTAGCGGGAGTTGGGAGCAGTACTTC	CSASFRASGSWEQYF
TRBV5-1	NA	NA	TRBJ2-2	TGCGCCAGCAGCCTCCTAACGGGCACCGGGGAGCTGTTTTTT	CASSLLTGTGELFF
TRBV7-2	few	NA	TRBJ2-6	TGTGCCAGCAGCCTCCGGGATGGAGACTCTGGGGCCAACGTCCTGACTTTC	CASSLRDGDSGANVLTF
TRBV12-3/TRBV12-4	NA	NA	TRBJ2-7	TGTGCCAGCAGTTTAGCGGGTGGGCTCTCCTACGAGCAGTACTTC	CASSLAGGLSYEQYF
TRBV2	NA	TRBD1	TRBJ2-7	TGTGCCAGCAGTGAAGCTGGACAGGGGAGTCTCGAGCAGTACTTC	CASSEAGQGSLEQYF
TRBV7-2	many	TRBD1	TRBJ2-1	TGTGCCAGCACTTTAACCGGGACAGGGGCCCACAATGAGCAGTTCTTC	CASTLTGTGAHNEQFF
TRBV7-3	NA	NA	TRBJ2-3	TGTGCCAGCAGCTCGACACAGGGTTGGGGAGATACGCAGTATTTT	CASSSTQGWGDTQYF
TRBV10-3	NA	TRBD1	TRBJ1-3	TGTGCCAGCAAGACAGGGGATGGAAACACCATATATTTT	CASKTGDGNTIYF
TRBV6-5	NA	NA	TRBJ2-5	TGTGCCAGCAGTTACGGGGGATTGGGGGAGACCCAGTACTTC	CASSYGGLGETQYF
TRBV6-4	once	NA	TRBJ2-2	TGTGCCAGCAGTGACTCAGCCGGGGGCTCCACCGGGGAGCTGTTTTTT	CASSDSAGGSTGELFF